This T cell receptor beta chain was profiled in a study of T cells after yellow fever vaccination. Germline CDR1 is ENHRY and CDR2 is SYGVKD. The CDR3 is made up of 16 amino acids. The ends lost 6 bases at V and 5 bases at J; junction bases unmatched: 13. TCRdb independently ran MiXCR on the 5' RACE reads; one entry per CDR3 protein. The sample records some 560,000 distinct CDR3 sequences, approximately 21% being singletons. The clonotype was recovered from a man younger than 40 who received the YFV17D yellow fever vaccine. The rearrangement joins TRBV10-3 to TRBJ2-3; 8 bases map to TRBD1. The sample in question was PBMCs, obtained 15 days after the yellow fever booster vaccination. CDR3 sequence: CAISHPGQGVIDTQYF. The CDR3 coding sequence is TGTGCCATCAGCCACCCCGGACAGGGAGTTATAGATACGCAGTATTTT.